This TCR beta chain is drawn from a study of shared clonotypes between healthy human individuals. As for the study in general: Three plates each covered CD4 naive and memory; CD8 naive two, CD8 memory one. Study results and limitations: Tissue TCR repertoires likely differ from these blood-only repertoires.

TCRdb's table, derived via immunoSEQ multiplex PCR, lists solely in-frame clones and lacks some. The data show roughly 410,000 clones, roughly 96% seen once. A remark on this clone: The antigen is not known.

V lost 1 base and J 4 bases, leaving 10 bases between the germline ends. Germline V lookup: CDR1 SEHNR, CDR2 FQNEAQ (reference sequence). The CDR3 length is 15 residues. The specimen was memory CD8+ T cells sorted from blood. The subset: CD45RO+ cells pooled with CCR7-negative TemRA cells. The sequence was obtained from a man under 40 in good health. The J gene is TRBJ2-2, the V gene TRBV7-9, with D maybe TRBD1 (5 bases). Here the CDR3 DNA reads TGTGCCAGCAGCTTAGGGACACCCATCACCGGGGAGCTGTTTTTT. It translates to CASSLGTPITGELFF.